Presented here are 32 T cell receptor beta chains from one specimen sequenced in a study of OX40 agonist ivuxolimab in advanced cancers. Here immunoSEQ multiplex PCR was the method, and the copy in TCRdb shows in-frame clones only, minus some. Among around 100,000 clones listed, 80% to 95% were seen once. The sample in question was CD4+ or CD8+ T cells sorted from blood, obtained in a trial of the OX40 agonist ivuxolimab. The receptor set was obtained from an adult with an advanced solid tumor such as melanoma, head and neck, liver or kidney cancer.

This clone was counted only a few times. The CDR3 nucleotides read TGTGCCAGCAGTTCGAGCGACGGTGGCGTGTTTGGGGGTGGCTACACCTTC. Translating gives CASSSSDGGVFGGGYTF. V and J are TRBV27 and TRBJ1-2, with D possibly TRBD1 on 5 matching bases. Trimming removed 4 bases from V and 7 bases from J, with 25 bases in between. The CDR3 totals 17 residues. Germline V gives CDR1 MNHEY, CDR2 SMNVEV (reference sequence).

This sequence joins TRBV20-1 and TRBJ2-3, with D unclear. Trimming shortened V by 7 bases and J by 10 bases, and 12 bases separated the two germline ends. The length of the CDR3 is 10 residues. Germline-derived CDR1 and CDR2 are DFQATT and SNEGSKA (reference sequence). The CDR3 spells CSVDSGPQYF. The CDR3 DNA sequence: TGCAGTGTCGACTCCGGCCCGCAGTATTTT.

This CDR3 is CASGLGDGRLYNEQFF. The CDR3 DNA reads as TGTGCTAGTGGTTTGGGAGACGGCAGGCTGTACAATGAGCAGTTCTTC. V is TRBV12-5 and J is TRBJ2-1; D not certain. Germline V gene lookup returns CDR1 LGHNT and CDR2 FRNRAP. The V end lost 1 base, the J end lost 4 bases, and 14 bases lay between the germline ends. CDR3 length equals 16 residues.

The chain couples TRBV19 to TRBJ2-2; 14 bases align to TRBD2. CDR1 and CDR2 (germline): LNHDA, SQIVND (reference sequence). Trimming cost V 5 bases and J 6 bases; bases outside gene matches: 8. The CDR3 is made up of 17 amino acids. The DNA of the CDR3 is TGTGCCAGTAGTTTCCGGACTAGCGGGAGGTTGGCCGGGGAGCTGTTTTTT. Translating it yields CASSFRTSGRLAGELFF.

The chain recombines TRBV28 with TRBJ2-7; D ambiguous. Germline CDR1 and CDR2: MDHEN and SYDVKM. V shed 4 bases and J shed 6 bases, with 10 bases lying between them. CDR3 length: 12 residues. DNA for the CDR3: TGTGCCAGCAGTTCCCCCCCGGGCGAGCAGTACTTC. Its protein is CASSSPPGEQYF.

V usage is TRBV28 and J usage is TRBJ1-1; D is unclear. The ends were cut back, 7 bases at V and 2 bases at J, with 8 bases in the middle. Germline V gene data show CDR1 as MDHEN and CDR2 as SYDVKM. The CDR3 contains 12 residues. The CDR3 loop reads CASNTINTEAFF. Written as DNA, the CDR3 is TGTGCCAGCAACACCATAAACACTGAAGCTTTCTTT.

The CDR3 spells CASSDRGGSLFF. As DNA, the CDR3 is TGTGCCAGCAGTGACCGAGGAGGGTCCCTGTTTTTT. The chain combines TRBV6-4 with TRBJ2-2; TRBD2 might be the D (6 bases). The germline CDR1 and CDR2 sequences are MRHNA and SNTAGT. The length of the CDR3 is 12 residues. V was clipped by 2 bases and J by 14 bases, with 12 bases between them.

The chain couples TRBV7-9 to TRBJ2-7, with 8 bases fitting TRBD1. Per germline, CDR1 SEHNR and CDR2 FQNEAQ (reference sequence). V lost 5 bases to trimming and J lost 6 bases; unmatched junction nucleotides: 3. The CDR3 is 12 amino acids. CDR3 loop: CASSHRGSEQYF. CDR3 bases: TGTGCCAGCAGCCACAGGGGGAGCGAGCAGTACTTC.

V usage is TRBV5-6 and J usage is TRBJ1-2; D remains ambiguous. Looked up from germline, CDR1 is SGHDT and CDR2 is YYEEEE. The CDR3 spans 15 residues. V shed 4 bases and J shed 1 base, with 14 bases lying between them. The CDR3 bases are TGTGCCAGCAGCAACGGTCCCTCCTTTAACTATGGCTACACCTTC. Residues: CASSNGPSFNYGYTF.

This sequence joins TRBV2 and TRBJ1-5; D gene ambiguous. V was cut by 2 bases and J by 0 bases, with 11 bases left in between. From germline, CDR1 is SNHLY and CDR2 FYNNEI. The CDR3 loop spans 16 amino acids. Here the CDR3 reads CASSERRQNSNQPQHF. The CDR3 nucleotides are TGTGCCAGCAGTGAACGGCGGCAGAATAGCAATCAGCCCCAGCATTTT.

The chain recombines TRBV7-9 with TRBJ2-7; 8 positions agree with TRBD2. Germline-derived CDR1 and CDR2 are SEHNR and FQNEAQ (reference sequence). Unmatched junction bases numbered 10, after V lost 5 bases and J lost 7 bases. The CDR3 runs 14 residues. CDR3 bases: TGTGCCAGCAGCCCAAGTAGCGGGATTGGGGAGCAGTACTTC. Protein product: CASSPSSGIGEQYF.

This clone was observed a few times. The V call is TRBV7-3, the J call TRBJ2-5, with TRBD2 matching 8 bases. J gave up 10 bases and V 4 bases, and 8 bases lay outside the gene matches. The CDR3 is 13 amino acids. Germline V gives CDR1 SGHTA, CDR2 FQGTGA. The CDR3 sequence: CASSSTSGSGQYF. CDR3 coding DNA: TGTGCCAGCAGCTCTACTAGCGGCTCTGGCCAGTACTTC.

The chain employs TRBV9 and TRBJ1-1, with 11 bases matching TRBD1. Germline CDR1 SGDLS, CDR2 YYNGEE. V dropped 3 bases and J dropped 1; count of bases not matched to a gene: 5. This CDR3 region has 16 residues. The CDR3 loop reads CASSEGTGGWNTEAFF. CDR3 coding DNA: TGTGCCAGCAGCGAAGGGACAGGGGGTTGGAACACTGAAGCTTTCTTT.

This sequence joins TRBV7-2 and TRBJ2-1; 9 nucleotides align to TRBD1. Unmatched junction bases numbered 4, after V lost 4 bases and J lost 9 bases. The CDR3 loop spans 13 amino acids. Germline V gives CDR1 SGHTA, CDR2 FQGNSA. CDR3 coding DNA: TGTGCCAGCAGCTCGGACAGGGGCGGTGAGCAGTTCTTC. Amino acids: CASSSDRGGEQFF.

This clone was seen once. The chain combines TRBV2 with TRBJ2-5, with D perhaps matching TRBD2 (5 bases). Deletions cut 0 bases from V and 4 bases from J, with 12 bases between. Per the germline V gene, CDR1 is SNHLY and CDR2 is FYNNEI. The CDR3 runs 15 residues. CDR3 coding DNA: TGTGCCAGCAGTGAAGCGGTGGGAGACGGAGAGACCCAGTACTTC. Its translation: CASSEAVGDGETQYF.

The V call is TRBV28, the J call TRBJ1-2, with unresolved D. Germline CDR1 MDHEN, CDR2 SYDVKM. This CDR3 comprises 14 residues. Trimming stripped 3 bases from V and 2 bases from J, with 10 bases between. In DNA form, the CDR3 reads TGTGCCAGCAGTTTCCCGACACAAAACTATGGCTACACCTTC. Protein product: CASSFPTQNYGYTF.

J is TRBJ1-1 and V is TRBV5-8; D might be TRBD1 (5 bases). The CDR3 totals 13 residues. Germline CDR1 is SGHTS and CDR2 is YDEGEE. V lost 2 bases and J 10 bases, leaving 15 bases between the germline ends. DNA for the CDR3: TGTGCCAGCAGCTTTGGCCGGACAACGCGAGCTTTCTTT. Residues: CASSFGRTTRAFF. The variable domain in full, with the rest retrieved from reference TRBV5-8 and TRBJ1-1, is EAGVTQSPTHLIKTRGQQATLRCSPISGHTSVYWYQQALGLGLQFLLWYDEGEERNRGNFPPRFSGRQFPNYSSELNVNALELEDSALYLCASSFGRTTRAFFGQGTRLTVV.

The chain recombines TRBV29-1 with TRBJ1-1, with D possibly matching TRBD1 (5 bases). Trimming stripped 7 bases from V and 1 base from J, with 7 bases between. From germline, CDR1 is SQVTM and CDR2 ANQGSEA. This CDR3 is built from 11 residues. This CDR3 reads CSGTRNTEAFF. The CDR3 coding sequence is TGCAGCGGGACAAGGAACACTGAAGCTTTCTTT.

The chain links TRBV5-6 to TRBJ2-7; 9 nucleotides match TRBD1. Per germline, CDR1 SGHDT and CDR2 YYEEEE. Trimming at V came to 0 bases and at J to 2 bases, leaving 6 bases not matched to a gene. CDR3 length: 16 amino acids. The CDR3: CASSLALGQGTYEQYF. CDR3 nucleotide sequence: TGTGCCAGCAGCTTGGCACTGGGACAGGGAACCTACGAGCAGTACTTC.

The chain recombines TRBV2 with TRBJ2-7; 7 bases align to TRBD1. The ends lost 3 bases at V and 2 bases at J; junction bases unmatched: 4. The CDR3 contains 14 residues. Germline CDR1 is SNHLY and CDR2 is FYNNEI. CDR3 DNA: TGTGCCAGCAGTGATAGGGGGACAGCCTACGAGCAGTACTTC. Protein product: CASSDRGTAYEQYF. Full variable domain (remainder filled in from reference TRBV2 and TRBJ2-7): EPEVTQTPSHQVTQMGQEVILRCVPISNHLYFYWYRQILGQKVEFLVSFYNNEISEKSEIFDDQFSVERPDGSNFTLKIRSTKLEDSAMYFCASSDRGTAYEQYFGPGTRLTVT.

The chain combines TRBV4-2 with TRBJ1-4; D is undetermined. V gave up 0 bases and J gave up 0 bases, with 17 bases separating them. Germline CDR1 is LGHNA and CDR2 is YNFKEQ. This CDR3 is built from 19 residues. DNA for the CDR3: TGTGCCAGCAGCCAAGAAATCGGCCTTCCCGATGCAACTAATGAAAAACTGTTTTTT. Translating it yields CASSQEIGLPDATNEKLFF.

This sequence joins TRBV5-1 and TRBJ1-2, with D maybe TRBD1 (5 bases). Germline assignment: CDR1 SGHRS and CDR2 YFSETQ. The ends were cut back, 4 bases at V and 8 bases at J, with 15 bases in the middle. The CDR3 contains 13 residues. In DNA, the CDR3 is TGCGCCAGCAGCGGGACGGGTAGCCGCGGCTACACCTTC. This sequence encodes CASSGTGSRGYTF.

The V gene is TRBV30, the J gene TRBJ2-5, with 9 bases aligning to TRBD2. V trimming: 0 bases; J trimming: 6 bases; junction bases outside the gene matches: 5. The V gene's germline CDR1 is GTSNPN and CDR2 SVGIG (reference sequence). The CDR3 runs 14 residues. The CDR3, as DNA: TGTGCCTGGAGTGTTGGTCTAGCGGGAAAGACCCAGTACTTC. It specifies CAWSVGLAGKTQYF.

This clone was recorded once. This chain connects TRBV6-6 to TRBJ2-7; D ambiguous. V was trimmed by 6 bases and J by 2 bases, leaving 5 bases between them. The CDR3 covers 11 residues. Germline V gene sequence: CDR1 MNHNY, CDR2 SVGAGI (reference sequence). The CDR3 region is CASSLTYEQYF. DNA of the CDR3: TGTGCCAGCAGCCTGACCTACGAGCAGTACTTC.

In its sample, this clone was seen once. The chain couples TRBV30 to TRBJ2-1; D is ambiguous. The germline V gene has CDR1 GTSNPN and CDR2 SVGIG (reference sequence). The CDR3 loop spans 12 amino acids. V was shortened by 0 bases and J by 7 bases, with 7 bases between the two germline ends. The CDR3 DNA is TGTGCCTGGAGTGTTACCCGGAATGAGCAGTTCTTC. The encoded protein is CAWSVTRNEQFF.

This sequence joins TRBV19 and TRBJ1-2; possibly TRBD1 for D (6 bases). Germline CDR1 and CDR2: LNHDA and SQIVND (reference sequence). The germline V and J ends were trimmed by 7 bases and 2 bases, with 14 bases remaining between them. This CDR3 has 14 amino acids. The CDR3 bases are TGTGCCAGTACTTCTTGGGGGGGCAACTATGGCTACACCTTC. This translates into CASTSWGGNYGYTF. Looking up the rest from reference TRBV19 and TRBJ1-2 gives the full variable domain: DGGITQSPKYLFRKEGQNVTLSCEQNLNHDAMYWYRQDPGQGLRLIYYSQIVNDFQKGDIAEGYSVSREKKESFPLTVTSAQKNPTAFYLCASTSWGGNYGYTFGSGTRLTVV.

This clone was seen only once. The chain combines TRBV2 with TRBJ2-2; the D gene is possibly TRBD2 (6 bases). CDR3 size: 15 residues. The V end lost 7 bases, the J end lost 0 bases, and 12 bases lay between the germline ends. CDR1 and CDR2 from the germline V gene are SNHLY and FYNNEI. CDR3 in amino acids: CASTLGGTNTGELFF. Written as DNA, the CDR3 is TGTGCCAGCACCCTGGGCGGGACGAACACCGGGGAGCTGTTTTTT.

This clone has only one observation. The DNA for the CDR3 is TGTGCCAGCACCCGGGGGGCACCTTACAATGAGCAGTTCTTC. Translating gives CASTRGAPYNEQFF. The chain employs TRBV2 and TRBJ2-1; D might be TRBD2 (7 bases). CDR1 is SNHLY and CDR2 is FYNNEI in the germline V gene. V was shortened by 7 bases and J by 4 bases, with 14 bases between the two germline ends. The CDR3 is 14 amino acids.

V usage is TRBV5-1 and J usage is TRBJ2-7; 14 bases agree with TRBD2. The CDR3 runs 15 residues. Germline values: CDR1 SGHRS, CDR2 YFSETQ. The ends lost 4 bases at V and 6 bases at J; junction bases unmatched: 6. The CDR3 loop is CASSTGTSGSGEQYF. The CDR3 DNA is TGCGCCAGCAGCACCGGGACTAGCGGGAGTGGCGAGCAGTACTTC.

This chain connects TRBV27 to TRBJ1-5; D is uncertain. The CDR3 contains 13 residues. Germline-derived CDR1 and CDR2 are MNHEY and SMNVEV (reference sequence). V gave up 4 bases and J gave up 5 bases, with 9 bases separating them. The CDR3 sequence: CASSYRPHQPQHF. The CDR3 bases are TGTGCCAGCAGTTACCGGCCTCATCAGCCCCAGCATTTT.

The V call is TRBV28, the J call TRBJ2-6; D remains unclear. This CDR3 comprises 14 residues. V was pared by 2 bases and J by 2 bases, with 4 bases between. The germline V gene encodes CDR1 MDHEN and CDR2 SYDVKM. The CDR3 sequence is CASSLMAGANVLTF. CDR3 sequence (DNA): TGTGCCAGCAGTTTAATGGCTGGGGCCAACGTCCTGACTTTC.

The rearrangement joins TRBV19 to TRBJ1-5; 10 bases match TRBD1. Germline V gene lookup returns CDR1 LNHDA and CDR2 SQIVND (reference sequence). Germline trimming cut 3 bases from V and 8 bases from J; bases unmatched to any gene: 7. The CDR3 length is 15 residues. Here the CDR3 DNA reads TGTGCCAGTAGTATGAGGGAGGGACAGGGGAAGCCCCAGCATTTT. Its translation: CASSMREGQGKPQHF. Full variable domain (outside the CDR3, taken from reference TRBV19 and TRBJ1-5): DGGITQSPKYLFRKEGQNVTLSCEQNLNHDAMYWYRQDPGQGLRLIYYSQIVNDFQKGDIAEGYSVSREKKESFPLTVTSAQKNPTAFYLCASSMREGQGKPQHFGDGTRLSIL.